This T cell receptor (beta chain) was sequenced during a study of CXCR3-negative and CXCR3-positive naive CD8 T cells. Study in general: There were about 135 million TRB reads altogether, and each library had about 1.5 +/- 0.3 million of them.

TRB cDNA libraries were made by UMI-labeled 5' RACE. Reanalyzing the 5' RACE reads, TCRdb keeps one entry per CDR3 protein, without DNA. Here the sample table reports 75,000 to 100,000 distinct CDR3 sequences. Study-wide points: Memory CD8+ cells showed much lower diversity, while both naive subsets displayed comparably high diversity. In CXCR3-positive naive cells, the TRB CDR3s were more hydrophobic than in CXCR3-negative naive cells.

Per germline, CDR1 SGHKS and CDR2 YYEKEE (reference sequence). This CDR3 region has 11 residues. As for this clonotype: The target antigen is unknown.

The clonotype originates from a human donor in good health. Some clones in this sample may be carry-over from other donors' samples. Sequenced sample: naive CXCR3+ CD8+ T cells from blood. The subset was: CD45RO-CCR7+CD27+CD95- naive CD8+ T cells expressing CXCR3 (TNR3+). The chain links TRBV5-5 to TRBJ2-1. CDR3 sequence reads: CASFSYNEQFF.